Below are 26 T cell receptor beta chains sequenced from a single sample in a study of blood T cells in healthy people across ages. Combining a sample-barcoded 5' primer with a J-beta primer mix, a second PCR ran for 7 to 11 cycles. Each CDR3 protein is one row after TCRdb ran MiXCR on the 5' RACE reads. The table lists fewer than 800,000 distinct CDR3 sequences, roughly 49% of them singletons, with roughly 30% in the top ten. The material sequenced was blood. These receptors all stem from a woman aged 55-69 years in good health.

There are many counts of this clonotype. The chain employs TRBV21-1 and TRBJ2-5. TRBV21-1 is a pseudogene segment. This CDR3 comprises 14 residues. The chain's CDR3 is CASSRPTPQDTQYF. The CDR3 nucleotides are TGTGCCAGCAGCAGGCCTACGCCACAAGATACCCAGTACTTC.

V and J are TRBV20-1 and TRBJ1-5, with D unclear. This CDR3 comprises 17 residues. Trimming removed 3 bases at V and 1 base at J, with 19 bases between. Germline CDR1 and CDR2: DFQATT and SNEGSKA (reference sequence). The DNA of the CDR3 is TGCAGTGCTAGCCCTAGCCAGGTGGGGTGGAGCAATCAGCCCCAGCATTTT. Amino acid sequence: CSASPSQVGWSNQPQHF.

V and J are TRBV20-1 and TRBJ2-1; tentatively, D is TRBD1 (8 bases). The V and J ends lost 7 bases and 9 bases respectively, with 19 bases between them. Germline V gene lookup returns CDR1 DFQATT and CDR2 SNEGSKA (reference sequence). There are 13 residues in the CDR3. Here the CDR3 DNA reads TGCAGTGGCACGGACAGGGTAGCGGGTGAGCAGTTCTTC. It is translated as CSGTDRVAGEQFF.

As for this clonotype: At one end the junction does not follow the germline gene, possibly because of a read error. This chain's CDR3 is CATSDPRSTETQYF. The CDR3 DNA follows: TGTGCCACCAGTGATCCGAGGAGCACAGAGACGCAGTATTTT. V is TRBV24-1 and J is TRBJ2-3; unclear D gene. CDR1 is KGHDR, CDR2 SFDVKD, per germline. CDR3 size: 14 residues.

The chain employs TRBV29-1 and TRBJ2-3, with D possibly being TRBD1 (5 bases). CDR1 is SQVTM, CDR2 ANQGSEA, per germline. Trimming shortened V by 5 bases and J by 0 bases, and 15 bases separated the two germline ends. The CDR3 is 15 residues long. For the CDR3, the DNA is TGCAGCGTTCCCAGGGCCCCATCTAGCACAGATACGCAGTATTTT. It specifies CSVPRAPSSTDTQYF.

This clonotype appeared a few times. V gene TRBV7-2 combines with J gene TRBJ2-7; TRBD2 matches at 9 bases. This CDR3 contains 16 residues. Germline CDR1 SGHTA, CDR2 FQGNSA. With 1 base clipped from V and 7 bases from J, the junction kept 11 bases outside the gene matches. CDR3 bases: TGTGCCAGCAGCTTAGGGTTTGGCGGGAGGGCCGGTGAGCAGTACTTC. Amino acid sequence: CASSLGFGGRAGEQYF.

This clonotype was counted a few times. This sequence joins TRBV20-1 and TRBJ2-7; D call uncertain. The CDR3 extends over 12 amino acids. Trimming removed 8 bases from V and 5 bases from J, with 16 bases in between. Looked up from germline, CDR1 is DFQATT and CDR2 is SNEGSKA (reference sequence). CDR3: CSSDQAGNEQYF. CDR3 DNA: TGCAGTTCCGACCAGGCTGGGAACGAGCAGTACTTC.

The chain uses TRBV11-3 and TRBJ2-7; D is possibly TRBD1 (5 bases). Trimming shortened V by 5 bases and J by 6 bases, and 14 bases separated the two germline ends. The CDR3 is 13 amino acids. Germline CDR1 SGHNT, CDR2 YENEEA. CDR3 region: CASSGAWGSEQYF. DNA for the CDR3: TGTGCCAGCAGCGGGGCTTGGGGCAGCGAGCAGTACTTC.

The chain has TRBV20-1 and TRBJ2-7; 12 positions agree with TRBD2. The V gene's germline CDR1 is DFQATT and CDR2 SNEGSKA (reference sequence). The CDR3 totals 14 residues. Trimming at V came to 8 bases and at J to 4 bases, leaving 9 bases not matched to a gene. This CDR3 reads CSYASGRAEYEQYF. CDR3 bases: TGCAGTTATGCTAGCGGGAGGGCCGAGTACGAGCAGTACTTC.

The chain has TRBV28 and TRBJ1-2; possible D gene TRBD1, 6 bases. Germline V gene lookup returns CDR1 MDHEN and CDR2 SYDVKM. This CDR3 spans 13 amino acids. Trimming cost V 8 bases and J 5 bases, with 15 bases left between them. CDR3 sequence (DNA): TGTGCCAGCTTCGGGGGGCTTGGGTATGGCTACACCTTC. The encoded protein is CASFGGLGYGYTF.

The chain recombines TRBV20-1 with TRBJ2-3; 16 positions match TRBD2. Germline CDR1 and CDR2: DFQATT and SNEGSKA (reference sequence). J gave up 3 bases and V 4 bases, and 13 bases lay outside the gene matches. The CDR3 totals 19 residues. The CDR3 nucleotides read TGCAGTGCTACCTCTGGGGGACTAGCGGGAGGGCGGCTAACAGATACGCAGTATTTT. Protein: CSATSGGLAGGRLTDTQYF.

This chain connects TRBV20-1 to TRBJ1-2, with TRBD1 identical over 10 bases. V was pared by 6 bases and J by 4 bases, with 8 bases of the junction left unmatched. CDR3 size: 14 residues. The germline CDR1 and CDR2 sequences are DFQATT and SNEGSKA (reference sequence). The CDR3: CSATRQGAGYGYTF. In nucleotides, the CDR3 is TGCAGTGCCACTAGACAGGGGGCTGGCTATGGCTACACCTTC.

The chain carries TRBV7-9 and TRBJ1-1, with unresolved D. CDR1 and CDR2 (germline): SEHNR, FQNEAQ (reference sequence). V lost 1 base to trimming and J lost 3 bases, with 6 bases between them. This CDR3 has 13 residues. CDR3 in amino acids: CASSLERDTEAFF. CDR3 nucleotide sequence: TGTGCCAGCAGCTTAGAAAGGGACACTGAAGCTTTCTTT.

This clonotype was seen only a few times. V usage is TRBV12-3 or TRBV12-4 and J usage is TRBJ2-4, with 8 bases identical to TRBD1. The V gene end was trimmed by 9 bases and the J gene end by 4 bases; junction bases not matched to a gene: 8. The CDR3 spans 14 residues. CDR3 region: CASSDRGAKNIQYF. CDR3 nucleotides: TGTGCCAGTTCCGACAGGGGAGCTAAAAACATTCAGTACTTC.

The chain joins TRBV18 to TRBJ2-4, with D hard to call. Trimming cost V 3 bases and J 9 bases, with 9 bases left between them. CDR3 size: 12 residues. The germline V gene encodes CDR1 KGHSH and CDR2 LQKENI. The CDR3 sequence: CASSPDKVIQYF. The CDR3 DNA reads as TGTGCCAGCTCACCCGACAAAGTCATTCAGTACTTC. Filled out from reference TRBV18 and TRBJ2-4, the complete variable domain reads NAGVMQNPRHLVRRRGQEARLRCSPMKGHSHVYWYRQLPEEGLKFMVYLQKENIIDESGMPKERFSAEFPKEGPSILRIQQVVRGDSAAYFCASSPDKVIQYFGAGTRLSVL.

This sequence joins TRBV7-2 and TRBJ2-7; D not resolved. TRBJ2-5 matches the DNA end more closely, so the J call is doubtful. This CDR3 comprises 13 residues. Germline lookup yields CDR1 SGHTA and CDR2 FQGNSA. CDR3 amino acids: CASSSTPTVTQYF. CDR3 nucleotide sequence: TGTGCCAGCAGCTCCACCCCCACTGTGACCCAGTACTTC.

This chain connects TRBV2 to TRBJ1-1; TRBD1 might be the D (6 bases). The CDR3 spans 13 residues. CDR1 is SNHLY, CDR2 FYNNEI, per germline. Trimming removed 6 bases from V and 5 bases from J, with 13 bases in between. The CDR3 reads CASSAQGRTEAFF. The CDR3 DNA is TGTGCCAGCAGCGCACAGGGTCGAACTGAAGCTTTCTTT. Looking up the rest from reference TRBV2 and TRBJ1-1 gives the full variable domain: EPEVTQTPSHQVTQMGQEVILRCVPISNHLYFYWYRQILGQKVEFLVSFYNNEISEKSEIFDDQFSVERPDGSNFTLKIRSTKLEDSAMYFCASSAQGRTEAFFGQGTRLTVV.

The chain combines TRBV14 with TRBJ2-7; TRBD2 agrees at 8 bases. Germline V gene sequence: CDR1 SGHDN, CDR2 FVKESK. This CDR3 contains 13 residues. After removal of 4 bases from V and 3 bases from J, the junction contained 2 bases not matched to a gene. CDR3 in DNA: TGTGCCAGCAGCCCGGGACTAGTCTACGAGCAGTACTTC. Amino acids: CASSPGLVYEQYF.

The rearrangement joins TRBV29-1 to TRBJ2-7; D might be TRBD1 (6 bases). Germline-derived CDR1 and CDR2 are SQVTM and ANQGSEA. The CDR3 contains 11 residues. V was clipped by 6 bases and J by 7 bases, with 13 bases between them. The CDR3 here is CSVAEQGEQYF. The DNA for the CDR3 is TGCAGCGTCGCCGAACAGGGAGAGCAGTACTTC.

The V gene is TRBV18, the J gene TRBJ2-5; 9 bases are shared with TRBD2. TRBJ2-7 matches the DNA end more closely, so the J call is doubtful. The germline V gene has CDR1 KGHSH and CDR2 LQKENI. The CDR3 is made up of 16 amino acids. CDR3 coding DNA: TGTGCCAGCTCACCCCTCAGGGGACTAGCAGACTACGAGCAGTACTTC. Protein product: CASSPLRGLADYEQYF.

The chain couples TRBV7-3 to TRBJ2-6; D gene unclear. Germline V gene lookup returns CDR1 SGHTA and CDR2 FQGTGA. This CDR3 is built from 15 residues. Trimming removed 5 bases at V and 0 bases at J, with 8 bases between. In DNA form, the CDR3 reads TGTGCCAGCAGCATGGCAAACTCTGGGGCCAACGTCCTGACTTTC. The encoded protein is CASSMANSGANVLTF.

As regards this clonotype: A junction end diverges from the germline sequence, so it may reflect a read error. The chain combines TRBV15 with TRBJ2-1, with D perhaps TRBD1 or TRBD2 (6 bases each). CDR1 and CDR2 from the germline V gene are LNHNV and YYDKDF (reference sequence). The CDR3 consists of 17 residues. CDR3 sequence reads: CAASRQRGTLSYNEQFF. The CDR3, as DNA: TGTGCCGCCAGCAGACAGCGCGGGACACTCAGCTACAATGAACAGTTCTTC.

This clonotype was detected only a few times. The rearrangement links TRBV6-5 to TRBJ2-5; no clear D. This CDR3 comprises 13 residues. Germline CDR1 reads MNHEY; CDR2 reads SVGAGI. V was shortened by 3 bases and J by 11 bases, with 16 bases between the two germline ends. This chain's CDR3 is CASSYLGSVEQYF. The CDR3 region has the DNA TGTGCCAGCAGTTATCTAGGTTCCGTGGAGCAGTACTTC.

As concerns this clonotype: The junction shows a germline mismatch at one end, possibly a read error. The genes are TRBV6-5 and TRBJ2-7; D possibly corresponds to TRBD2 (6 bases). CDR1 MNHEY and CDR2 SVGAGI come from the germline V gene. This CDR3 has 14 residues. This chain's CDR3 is CAGSSGERAYEQYF. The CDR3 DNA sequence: TGTGCCGGCAGTTCGGGGGAGCGAGCCTACGAGCAGTACTTC.

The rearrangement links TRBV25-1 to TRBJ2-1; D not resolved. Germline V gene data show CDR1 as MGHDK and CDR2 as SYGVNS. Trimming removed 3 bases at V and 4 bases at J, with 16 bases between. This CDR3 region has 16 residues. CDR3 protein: CASSESMFTVYNEQFF. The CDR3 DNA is TGTGCCAGCAGTGAGTCAATGTTCACAGTTTACAATGAGCAGTTCTTC.

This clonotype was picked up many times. The CDR3 reads CASSPDRGLYEQYF. Here the CDR3 DNA reads TGTGCCAGCAGCCCTGACAGGGGGCTGTACGAGCAGTACTTC. The rearrangement uses TRBV11-2 and TRBJ2-7, with 10 bases matching TRBD1. With 5 bases clipped from V and 4 bases from J, the junction kept 5 bases outside the gene matches. This CDR3 has 14 residues. Germline V gene data show CDR1 as SGHAT and CDR2 as FQNNGV. The full variable domain, its missing parts supplied by reference TRBV11-2 and TRBJ2-7, is EAGVAQSPRYKIIEKRQSVAFWCNPISGHATLYWYQQILGQGPKLLIQFQNNGVVDDSQLPKDRFSAERLKGVDSTLKIQPAKLEDSAVYLCASSPDRGLYEQYFGPGTRLTVT.